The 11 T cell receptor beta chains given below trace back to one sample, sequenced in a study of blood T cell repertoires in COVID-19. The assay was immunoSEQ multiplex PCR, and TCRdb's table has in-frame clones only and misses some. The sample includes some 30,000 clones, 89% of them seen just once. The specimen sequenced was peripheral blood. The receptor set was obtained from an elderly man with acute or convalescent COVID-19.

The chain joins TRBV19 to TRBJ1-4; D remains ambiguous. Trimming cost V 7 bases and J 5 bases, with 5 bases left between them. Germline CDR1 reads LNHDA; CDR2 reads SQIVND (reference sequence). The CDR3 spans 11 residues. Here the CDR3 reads CASTLNEKLFF. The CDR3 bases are TGTGCCAGTACCTTAAATGAAAAACTGTTTTTT.

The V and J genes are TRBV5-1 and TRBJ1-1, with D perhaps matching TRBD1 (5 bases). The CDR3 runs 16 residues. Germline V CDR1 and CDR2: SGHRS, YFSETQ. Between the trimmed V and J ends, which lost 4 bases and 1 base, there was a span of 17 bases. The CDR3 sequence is CASSPYTGPANTEAFF. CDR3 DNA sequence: TGCGCCAGCAGCCCCTATACAGGCCCGGCGAACACTGAAGCTTTCTTT.

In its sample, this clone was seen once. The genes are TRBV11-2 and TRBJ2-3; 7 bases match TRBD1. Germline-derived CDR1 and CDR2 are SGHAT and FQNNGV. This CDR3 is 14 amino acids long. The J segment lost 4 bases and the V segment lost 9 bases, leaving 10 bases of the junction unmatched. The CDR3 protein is CASADRVGSDTQYF. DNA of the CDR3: TGTGCCAGTGCCGACAGGGTTGGCTCAGATACGCAGTATTTT.

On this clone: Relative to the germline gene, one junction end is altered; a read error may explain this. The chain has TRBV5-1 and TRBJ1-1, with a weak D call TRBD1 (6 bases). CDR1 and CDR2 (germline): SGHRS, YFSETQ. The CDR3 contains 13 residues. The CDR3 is CARSAAGGAGAFF. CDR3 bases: TGCGCCCGCAGCGCCGCGGGGGGGGCCGGAGCTTTCTTT.

The CDR3 sequence is CASSLPSQGIAFF. In DNA, the CDR3 is TGTGCCAGCAGTTTACCTTCTCAGGGAATAGCTTTCTTT. The V call is TRBV28, the J call TRBJ1-1; tentatively, D is TRBD1 (5 bases). Germline V gene lookup returns CDR1 MDHEN and CDR2 SYDVKM. V was clipped by 2 bases and J by 10 bases, with 14 bases between them. The CDR3 runs 13 residues.

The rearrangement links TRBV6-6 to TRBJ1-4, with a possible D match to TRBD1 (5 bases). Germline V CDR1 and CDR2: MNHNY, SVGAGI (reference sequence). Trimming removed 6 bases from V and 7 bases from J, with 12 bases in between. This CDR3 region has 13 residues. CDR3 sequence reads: CASRDTGGEKLFF. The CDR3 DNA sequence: TGTGCCAGCAGAGACACGGGGGGTGAAAAACTGTTTTTT.

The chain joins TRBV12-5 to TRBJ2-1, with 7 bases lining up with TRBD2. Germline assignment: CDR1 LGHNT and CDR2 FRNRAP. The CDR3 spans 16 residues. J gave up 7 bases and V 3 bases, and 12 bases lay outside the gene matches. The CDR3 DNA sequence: TGTGCTAGTGGTTTACTTACTAGCGACCAAGATAATGAGCAGTTCTTC. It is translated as CASGLLTSDQDNEQFF.

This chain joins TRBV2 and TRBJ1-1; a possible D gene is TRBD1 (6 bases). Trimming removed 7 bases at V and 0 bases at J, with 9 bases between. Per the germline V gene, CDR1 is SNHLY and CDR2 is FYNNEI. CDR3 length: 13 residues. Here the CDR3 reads CASNRDMNTEAFF. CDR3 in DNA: TGTGCCAGCAATAGGGACATGAACACTGAAGCTTTCTTT. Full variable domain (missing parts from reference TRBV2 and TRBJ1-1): EPEVTQTPSHQVTQMGQEVILRCVPISNHLYFYWYRQILGQKVEFLVSFYNNEISEKSEIFDDQFSVERPDGSNFTLKIRSTKLEDSAMYFCASNRDMNTEAFFGQGTRLTVV.

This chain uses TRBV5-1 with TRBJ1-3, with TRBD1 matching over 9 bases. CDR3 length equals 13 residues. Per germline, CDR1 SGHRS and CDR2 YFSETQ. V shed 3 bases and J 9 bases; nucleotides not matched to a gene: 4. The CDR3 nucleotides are TGCGCCAGCAGCTCGGACAGGGGAGCCACCATATATTTT. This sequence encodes CASSSDRGATIYF. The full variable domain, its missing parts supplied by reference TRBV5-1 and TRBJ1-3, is KAGVTQTPRYLIKTRGQQVTLSCSPISGHRSVSWYQQTPGQGLQFLFEYFSETQRNKGNFPGRFSGRQFSNSRSEMNVSTLELGDSALYLCASSSDRGATIYFGEGSWLTVV.

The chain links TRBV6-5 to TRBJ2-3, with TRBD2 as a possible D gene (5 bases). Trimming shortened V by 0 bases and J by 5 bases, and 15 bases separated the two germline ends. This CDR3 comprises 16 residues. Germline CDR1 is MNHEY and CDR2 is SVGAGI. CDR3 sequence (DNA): TGTGCCAGCAGTTACTCGGCAGGTGCTCGGGGAGATACGCAGTATTTT. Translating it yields CASSYSAGARGDTQYF.

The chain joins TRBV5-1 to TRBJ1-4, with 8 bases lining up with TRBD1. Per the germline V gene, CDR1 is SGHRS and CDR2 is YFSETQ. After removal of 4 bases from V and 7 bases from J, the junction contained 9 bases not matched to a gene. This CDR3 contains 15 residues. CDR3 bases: TGCGCCAGCAGCAGATTACAGGGGGAGGGTGAAAAACTGTTTTTT. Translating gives CASSRLQGEGEKLFF.